The 7 T cell receptor beta chains below all came from one sample that was sequenced in a study of tumor and adjacent non-tumor tissue in lung cancer. The library came from three nested PCR rounds adapted from ARM-PCR protocols. TCRdb called the multiplex PCR reads again in MiXCR, with one record for every CDR3 protein. The sample consists of roughly 74,000 distinct CDR3 sequences, less than 85% of them appearing once. The template was RNA from unsorted bulk tissue. The normal lung tissue was taken more than 3 cm from the tumor edge. The specimen sequenced was distant non-tumor lung tissue. These receptors originate from an older man with non-small cell lung cancer.

As for this clonotype: A much more abundant neighbour one base away suggests this may be a read error. This CDR3 is missing its conserved last phenylalanine or tryptophan, likely due to a read error. The chain has TRBV4-3 and TRBJ2-1; D possibly corresponds to TRBD2 (5 bases). With 0 bases removed from V and 5 bases from J, the gap between germline ends came to 14 bases. CDR1 and CDR2 from the germline V gene are LGHNA and YSLEER. The CDR3 runs to 16 residues. The CDR3 reads CASSQDSRDQDNEQFI. In DNA form, the CDR3 reads TGCGCCAGCAGCCAAGATTCCCGGGATCAGGACAATGAGCAGTTCATC.

This clonotype is judged medium-sized (0.01 to 0.1%). The CDR3, as DNA: TGTGCCAGCAGCTTGGGACAATGGGGCGTGAACACTGAAGCTTTCTTT. It codes for CASSLGQWGVNTEAFF. The rearrangement uses TRBV11-1 and TRBJ1-1, with a possible D match to TRBD1 (6 bases). Germline V CDR1 and CDR2: SGHAT, FQDESV (reference sequence). Trimming took 3 bases from V and 0 from J, leaving 14 bases between them. The CDR3 totals 16 residues.

Of note for this clonotype: A much larger clone differs by one base, so this may be a read error. V is TRBV14 and J is TRBJ2-5, with unresolved D. The CDR3 extends over 13 amino acids. V dropped 4 bases and J dropped 7 bases, with 13 bases sitting between them. CDR1 is SGHDN and CDR2 is FVKESK in the germline V gene. Written as DNA, the CDR3 is TGTGCCAGCAGCCGGAACATCGAAGTGACCCAGTACTTC. This encodes CASSRNIEVTQYF.

With regard to this clonotype: Sequence at one end of the junction differs from germline and may be a read error. V is TRBV7-9 and J is TRBJ2-5; no clear D. Germline CDR1 is SEHNR and CDR2 is FQNEAQ (reference sequence). The CDR3 is 15 amino acids. CDR3 residues: CVSNSPGSTKETHYF. In DNA, the CDR3 is TGTGTCAGCAACTCCCCGGGCAGTACGAAAGAGACCCATTACTTC.

Comment on this clonotype: One end of the junction fails to match germline, which may point to a read error. This chain joins TRBV5-1 and TRBJ2-6, with a tentative D call TRBD1 (5 bases). CDR3 size: 15 residues. Germline CDR1 SGHRS, CDR2 YFSETQ. CDR3: CASSVTNSGASVLTF. As DNA, the CDR3 is TGCGCCAGCAGCGTAACGAATTCTGGGGCCAGCGTCCTGACTTTC.

The chain recombines TRBV9 with TRBJ2-2; D is possibly TRBD1 (5 bases). The V gene's germline CDR1 is SGDLS and CDR2 YYNGEE. This CDR3 is built from 14 residues. The CDR3 sequence is CPNSPRQITGELFF. For the CDR3, the DNA is TGTCCCAACAGCCCCCGACAGATCACCGGGGAGCTGTTTTTT.

The chain is built from TRBV20-1 and TRBJ2-7, with TRBD2 matching 9 bases. The CDR3 runs to 15 residues. The trim removed 5 bases at V and 4 bases at J, leaving 12 bases unmatched. From germline, CDR1 is DFQATT and CDR2 SNEGSKA (reference sequence). The CDR3 DNA follows: TGCAGTGCTCCTGACATAGCGGGGGACTTTTACGAGCAGTACTTC. It specifies CSAPDIAGDFYEQYF.